The 10 T cell receptor beta chains below come from one sample, sequenced in a study of cytomegalovirus exposure and HLA in healthy donors. Amplification used 60 Vbeta primers and 13 Jbeta primers. Sequencing was performed with immunoSEQ multiplex PCR; in TCRdb, only in-frame clones are kept and a portion is missing. The sample carries fewer than 200,000 clones, around 81% recorded once. Sequenced input: PBMCs. These receptors were collected from a woman in her forties or fifties in good health and CMV-seronegative.

The chain uses TRBV2 and TRBJ2-3, with 7 bases fitting TRBD2. V gave up 5 bases and J gave up 0 bases; unmatched junction bases: 14. Germline V gives CDR1 SNHLY, CDR2 FYNNEI. The CDR3 covers 18 residues. CDR3 sequence (DNA): TGTGCCAGCAGTCCCCACCGCGGGGGAGGCTCTAGCACAGATACGCAGTATTTT. This gives the protein CASSPHRGGGSSTDTQYF.

The gene calls are TRBV28 and TRBJ2-3; TRBD2 might be the D (5 bases). Deletions cut 3 bases from V and 1 base from J, with 14 bases between. Per germline, CDR1 MDHEN and CDR2 SYDVKM. CDR3 size: 16 residues. As DNA, the CDR3 is TGTGCCAGCAGTTTTGTCGGGAAACTGGGCACAGATACGCAGTATTTT. Its protein product is CASSFVGKLGTDTQYF. The variable domain in full, completed from reference TRBV28 and TRBJ2-3, reads DVKVTQSSRYLVKRTGEKVFLECVQDMDHENMFWYRQDPGLGLRLIYFSYDVKMKEKGDIPEGYSVSREKKERFSLILESASTNQTSMYLCASSFVGKLGTDTQYFGPGTRLTVL.

A remark on this clone: The sample carries other DNA sequences with the same CDR3. The chain joins TRBV5-1 to TRBJ1-1; perhaps TRBD1 as D (6 bases). The germline gives CDR1 SGHRS, CDR2 YFSETQ. The CDR3 extends over 14 amino acids. Trimming left V 0 bases short and J 2 bases short, with 8 bases between. DNA of the CDR3: TGCGCCAGCAGCTTGGCGACAGGTAACACTGAAGCTTTCTTT. Its translation is CASSLATGNTEAFF.

A few counts support this clone. The identical CDR3 is also encoded by other nucleotide sequences in the sample. The J gene is TRBJ2-1, the V gene TRBV5-6; 8 nucleotides agree with TRBD1. The CDR3 totals 15 residues. Trimming removed 3 bases from V and 8 bases from J; junction bases left unmatched: 10. Germline V gene lookup returns CDR1 SGHDT and CDR2 YYEEEE. As DNA, the CDR3 is TGTGCCAGCAGCTCCGGGACCCCAGGGGGCGATGAGCAGTTCTTC. Protein sequence: CASSSGTPGGDEQFF.

The V call is TRBV5-6, the J call TRBJ1-2; 8 nucleotides match TRBD1. CDR1 is SGHDT and CDR2 is YYEEEE in the germline V gene. V lost 4 bases to trimming and J lost 3 bases; unmatched junction nucleotides: 8. The CDR3 contains 15 residues. The CDR3 sequence is CASSVVDREYYGYTF. For the CDR3, the DNA is TGTGCCAGCAGCGTAGTGGACAGGGAATACTATGGCTACACCTTC.

The CDR3 reads CASSLGSQGSGNTIYF. In nucleotides, the CDR3 is TGTGCCAGCAGCTTAGGGAGTCAGGGTTCGGGAAACACCATATATTTT. The V gene is TRBV7-6, the J gene TRBJ1-3, with a possible D match to TRBD1 (5 bases). CDR1 and CDR2 (germline): SGHVS, FNYEAQ. The CDR3 runs to 16 residues. V gave up 1 base and J gave up 4 bases, with 14 bases separating them.

This sequence joins TRBV5-6 and TRBJ2-7; tentative D call: TRBD2 (6 bases). The CDR3 covers 14 residues. V was cut by 4 bases and J by 0 bases, with 11 bases left in between. CDR1 and CDR2 (germline): SGHDT, YYEEEE. CDR3: CASSPRRGSYEQYF. CDR3 sequence (DNA): TGTGCCAGCAGCCCCCGGCGGGGCTCCTACGAGCAGTACTTC. Using reference TRBV5-6 and TRBJ2-7 for the parts outside the CDR3, the full variable domain is DAGVTQSPTHLIKTRGQQVTLRCSPKSGHDTVSWYQQALGQGPQFIFQYYEEEERQRGNFPDRFSGHQFPNYSSELNVNALLLGDSALYLCASSPRRGSYEQYFGPGTRLTVT.

The chain uses TRBV20-1 and TRBJ2-7; D may be TRBD1 (6 bases). The germline CDR1 and CDR2 sequences are DFQATT and SNEGSKA (reference sequence). The CDR3 loop spans 11 amino acids. CDR3 in amino acids: CSHRDSYEQYF. CDR3 in DNA: TGCAGCCACAGGGACTCCTACGAGCAGTACTTC.

This clone has a handful of counts. The V and J genes are TRBV5-5 and TRBJ2-2; 10 bases are a match to TRBD2. V was clipped by 0 bases and J by 4 bases; unmatched bases: 9. This CDR3 is 18 amino acids long. Germline V CDR1 and CDR2: SGHKS, YYEKEE (reference sequence). Here the CDR3 DNA reads TGTGCCAGCAGCTTGGAATGGGCTAGCGGGGGAATCACCGGGGAGCTGTTTTTT. It is translated as CASSLEWASGGITGELFF.

The chain employs TRBV6-5 and TRBJ1-4; 9 bases map to TRBD1. Germline V gives CDR1 MNHEY, CDR2 SVGAGI. The junction had 8 bases not matched to a gene; V was cut back by 7 bases and J by 8 bases. CDR3 size: 14 residues. The CDR3 sequence: CASKLDRGDEKLFF. DNA of the CDR3: TGTGCCAGCAAGCTAGACAGGGGGGACGAAAAACTGTTTTTT.